This TCR beta chain was recovered during a study of blood T cell repertoires in COVID-19. Repertoires were generated with immunoSEQ multiplex PCR, while TCRdb's copy carries only in-frame clones and drops some. The repertoire has 85,000 to 130,000 clones, just under 95% of them found once; the top ten carry 4.5% to 6%. The CDR3 has 15 residues. The V gene's germline CDR1 is DFQATT and CDR2 SNEGSKA (reference sequence). V trimming: 3 bases; J trimming: 4 bases; junction bases outside the gene matches: 9. This clone was counted a single time. This chain connects TRBV20-1 to TRBJ2-1; 7 positions agree with TRBD2. This receptor was identified in a man aged 65 to 79 with acute or convalescent COVID-19. The sequenced material came from peripheral blood. CDR3 bases: TGCAGTGCTAGTCCGCTAGCGGAAGCATACAATGAGCAGTTCTTC. This gives the protein CSASPLAEAYNEQFF.